Below, 32 T cell receptor beta chains from the same sample are listed, as sequenced in a study of CD8+ T cells in alopecia areata. Sequencing relied on a cDNA template that was reverse transcribed from extracted RNA. Assay: immunoSEQ multiplex PCR; the TCRdb copy retains only in-frame clones and omits some. The data hold around 290,000 clones, with roughly 64% observed a single time. This sample's treatment: oral pan-JAK inhibitor, 5-10 mg twice daily. Specimen: CD4+ T cells sorted from blood, collected at week 24, from a patient treated with tofacitinib. These receptors all come from a human donor with alopecia areata.

V usage is TRBV5-1 and J usage is TRBJ2-3; D might be TRBD2 (6 bases). V lost 6 bases to trimming and J lost 4 bases, with 12 bases between them. Germline V gene data show CDR1 as SGHRS and CDR2 as YFSETQ. CDR3 length: 13 amino acids. CDR3 in amino acids: CASKAGRSDTQYF. In DNA form, the CDR3 reads TGCGCCAGCAAGGCGGGGAGGTCAGATACGCAGTATTTT.

This rearrangement joins TRBV7-9 to TRBJ1-6; D might be TRBD1 (6 bases). Germline lookup yields CDR1 SEHNR and CDR2 FQNEAQ (reference sequence). V was cut by 3 bases and J by 14 bases, with 17 bases left in between. The CDR3 extends over 14 amino acids. In nucleotides, the CDR3 is TGTGCCAGCAGCTTTTCCGGCCAGCAGGGGTCCCTCCACTTT. This encodes CASSFSGQQGSLHF.

The chain carries TRBV5-4 and TRBJ2-1; 11 positions agree with TRBD2. V shed 0 bases, J shed 2 bases, and the junction held 1 base outside the gene matches. The CDR3 runs to 16 residues. Germline lookup yields CDR1 SGHNT and CDR2 YYREEE (reference sequence). CDR3 in amino acids: CASSLGSGGAYNEQFF. The CDR3, as DNA: TGTGCCAGCAGCTTGGGTAGCGGGGGGGCCTACAATGAGCAGTTCTTC.

The table lists this clone with a few counts. This chain uses TRBV7-2 with TRBJ1-5; possibly TRBD1 for D (5 bases). The CDR3 contains 13 residues. Germline values: CDR1 SGHTA, CDR2 FQGNSA. Trimming shortened V by 7 bases and J by 4 bases, and 11 bases separated the two germline ends. The CDR3 region is CASTPGPNQPQHF. Written as DNA, the CDR3 is TGTGCCAGCACCCCGGGACCAAATCAGCCCCAGCATTTT.

This clone has a handful of counts. This rearrangement joins TRBV6-6 to TRBJ2-1; possibly TRBD1 for D (6 bases). Germline CDR1 reads MNHNY; CDR2 reads SVGAGI (reference sequence). CDR3 size: 14 residues. The V end was cut by 1 base, the J end by 6 bases, with 10 bases between. CDR3 sequence reads: CASSYYREANEQFF. The CDR3 DNA follows: TGTGCCAGCAGTTACTACAGGGAAGCCAATGAGCAGTTCTTC.

The J gene is TRBJ1-1, the V gene TRBV5-1; D gene uncertain. With 4 bases removed from V and 4 bases from J, the gap between germline ends came to 20 bases. The CDR3 consists of 16 residues. The germline gives CDR1 SGHRS, CDR2 YFSETQ. The CDR3 DNA reads as TGCGCCAGCAGCCCACTGTCAGATCCGGCGGGCACTGAAGCTTTCTTT. It encodes CASSPLSDPAGTEAFF.

The chain recombines TRBV4-1 with TRBJ2-7, with D uncertain. Trimming removed 0 bases from V and 4 bases from J, with 10 bases in between. In germline, CDR1 is MGHRA, CDR2 YSYEKL. The CDR3 is 14 amino acids. In DNA form, the CDR3 reads TGCGCCAGCAGCCAAGATCCCCATAATTACGAGCAGTACTTC. This sequence encodes CASSQDPHNYEQYF.

The chain joins TRBV7-9 to TRBJ2-7, with no clear D. CDR3 length: 12 amino acids. CDR1 is SEHNR, CDR2 FQNEAQ, per germline (reference sequence). The germline V and J ends were trimmed by 5 bases and 0 bases, with 5 bases remaining between them. The CDR3 reads CASSISSYEQYF. In DNA form, the CDR3 reads TGTGCCAGCAGCATCAGCTCCTACGAGCAGTACTTC.

This clone was counted only a few times. The rearrangement joins TRBV18 to TRBJ1-2; D gene uncertain. CDR1 and CDR2 from the germline V gene are KGHSH and LQKENI. The CDR3 runs to 14 residues. The germline V and J ends were trimmed by 2 bases and 4 bases, with 11 bases remaining between them. DNA of the CDR3: TGTGCCAGCTCACCAGAGGGATCGGGCTATGGCTACACCTTC. It encodes CASSPEGSGYGYTF. Based on the CDR3 plus reference TRBV18 and TRBJ1-2, the full variable domain is NAGVMQNPRHLVRRRGQEARLRCSPMKGHSHVYWYRQLPEEGLKFMVYLQKENIIDESGMPKERFSAEFPKEGPSILRIQQVVRGDSAAYFCASSPEGSGYGYTFGSGTRLTVV.

The chain couples TRBV30 to TRBJ1-5; D perhaps matches TRBD1 (6 bases). Trimming removed 0 bases at V and 6 bases at J, with 18 bases between. Germline V CDR1 and CDR2: GTSNPN, SVGIG (reference sequence). This CDR3 has 16 residues. Here the CDR3 reads CAWSVRGQGGGQPQHF. As DNA, the CDR3 is TGTGCCTGGAGTGTACGTGGGCAGGGAGGGGGTCAGCCCCAGCATTTT.

The CDR3 DNA reads TGTGCCAGCGGCAATAATTCACCCCTCCACTTT. Protein sequence: CASGNNSPLHF. J is TRBJ1-6 and V is TRBV10-3; unclear D gene. Germline CDR1 and CDR2: ENHRY and SYGVKD. This CDR3 is 11 amino acids long. V lost 10 bases and J 5 bases, leaving 6 bases between the germline ends.

This clone was found a few times. The chain couples TRBV13 to TRBJ2-6, with D tentatively TRBD1 or TRBD2 (5 bases each). V gave up 5 bases and J gave up 3 bases, with 11 bases separating them. The CDR3 contains 15 residues. Germline V lookup: CDR1 PRHDT, CDR2 FYEKMQ (reference sequence). CDR3 nucleotides: TGTGCCAGCAGCCGAGGGGAGAGTGGGGCCAACGTCCTGACTTTC. As protein: CASSRGESGANVLTF.

This clone has more than one count but fewer than ten. The chain employs TRBV29-1 and TRBJ2-2; 7 nucleotides align to TRBD1. J lost 0 bases, V lost 4 bases, and 5 bases had no gene match. This CDR3 comprises 15 residues. Germline CDR1 and CDR2: SQVTM and ANQGSEA. The CDR3 protein is CSVGEGTANTGELFF. The CDR3 DNA reads TGCAGCGTTGGAGAAGGGACAGCGAACACCGGGGAGCTGTTTTTT.

This clone has more than one count but fewer than ten. The chain joins TRBV25-1 to TRBJ2-3; TRBD2 matches 7 bases. V dropped 8 bases and J dropped 6; count of bases not matched to a gene: 14. The CDR3 contains 15 residues. From germline, CDR1 is MGHDK and CDR2 SYGVNS. The CDR3 coding sequence is TGTGCCAGCGGAATGACGGGACTAACCGGGGATACGCAGTATTTT. Its protein product is CASGMTGLTGDTQYF.

The chain couples TRBV5-8 to TRBJ2-5, with D unclear. This CDR3 spans 13 amino acids. Germline V lookup: CDR1 SGHTS, CDR2 YDEGEE. V was shortened by 4 bases and J by 8 bases, with 15 bases between the two germline ends. The CDR3 DNA follows: TGTGCCAGCAGCCCCGGGCACTCGGGTACCCAGTACTTC. This encodes CASSPGHSGTQYF.

This clone has only one observation. V is TRBV7-9 and J is TRBJ2-5; 7 bases align to TRBD2. This CDR3 is built from 14 residues. From germline, CDR1 is SEHNR and CDR2 FQNEAQ (reference sequence). Trimming took 1 base from V and 4 from J; bases not matched to a gene: 3. CDR3 loop: CASSLGGGVETQYF. The CDR3 DNA sequence: TGTGCCAGCAGCTTAGGCGGGGGTGTAGAGACCCAGTACTTC.

J is TRBJ2-5 and V is TRBV7-2; perhaps TRBD2 as D (6 bases). The V end lost 9 bases, the J end lost 4 bases, and 12 bases lay between the germline ends. The CDR3 is made up of 12 amino acids. From germline, CDR1 is SGHTA and CDR2 FQGNSA. The CDR3 reads CASRRGSETQYF. CDR3 in DNA: TGTGCCAGTAGGCGGGGCTCAGAGACCCAGTACTTC.

The DNA for the CDR3 is TGCGCCAGCAGCTTTGACAGGGACTATGGCTACACCTTC. It translates to CASSFDRDYGYTF. The chain combines TRBV5-1 with TRBJ1-2; 7 nucleotides align to TRBD1. The CDR3 loop spans 13 amino acids. The germline V gene has CDR1 SGHRS and CDR2 YFSETQ. Germline trimming cut 2 bases from V and 3 bases from J; bases unmatched to any gene: 1.

This clone was observed a few times. This chain joins TRBV10-3 and TRBJ2-1; tentative D call: TRBD1 (5 bases). CDR3 size: 15 residues. In germline, CDR1 is ENHRY, CDR2 SYGVKD. Trimming removed 2 bases at V and 8 bases at J, with 16 bases between. The DNA for the CDR3 is TGTGCCATCAGTGAGCCTTCCAACAGGCTTTATGAGCAGTTCTTC. Protein: CAISEPSNRLYEQFF.

A few counts support this clone. The rearrangement uses TRBV6-5 and TRBJ1-5, with 7 bases that match TRBD1. CDR1 MNHEY and CDR2 SVGAGI come from the germline V gene. The V gene end was trimmed by 6 bases and the J gene end by 6 bases; junction bases not matched to a gene: 5. The CDR3 contains 13 residues. CDR3 nucleotides: TGTGCCAGCAGCAAGACAGGGAGTCAGCCCCAGCATTTT. It yields the protein CASSKTGSQPQHF.

V and J are TRBV4-2 and TRBJ2-1; 10 bases agree with TRBD2. The CDR3 sequence is 16 residues long. Trimming cost V 4 bases and J 12 bases; bases outside gene matches: 15. The V gene's germline CDR1 is LGHNA and CDR2 YNFKEQ. In nucleotides, the CDR3 is TGTGCCAGCAGCCCAGAAGCGGGGGGGTTCGTAGTAGGGCAGTTCTTC. This codes for CASSPEAGGFVVGQFF.

This sequence joins TRBV2 and TRBJ2-7; tentative D call: TRBD2 (5 bases). Between the trimmed V and J ends, which lost 6 bases and 3 bases, there was a span of 9 bases. Germline V gene sequence: CDR1 SNHLY, CDR2 FYNNEI. This CDR3 has 12 residues. In DNA form, the CDR3 reads TGTGCCAGCAGGGAAACTAGCTACGAGCAGTACTTC. Residues: CASRETSYEQYF.

This sequence joins TRBV2 and TRBJ2-4; D remains unclear. This CDR3 is built from 15 residues. Per germline, CDR1 SNHLY and CDR2 FYNNEI. Trimming cost V 4 bases and J 2 bases, with 12 bases left between them. CDR3 protein: CASSAGSGTKNIQYF. Here the CDR3 DNA reads TGTGCCAGCAGTGCGGGCAGTGGAACCAAAAACATTCAGTACTTC.

The chain combines TRBV5-1 with TRBJ1-1, with 8 bases aligning to TRBD1. There are 15 residues in the CDR3. The V gene's germline CDR1 is SGHRS and CDR2 YFSETQ. V lost 4 bases and J lost 4; bases outside the gene matches: 9. CDR3 coding DNA: TGCGCCAGCAGCATCTCCGGGACAGGAGCCACTGAAGCTTTCTTT. It yields the protein CASSISGTGATEAFF. The whole variable domain, filled in from reference TRBV5-1 and TRBJ1-1, reads KAGVTQTPRYLIKTRGQQVTLSCSPISGHRSVSWYQQTPGQGLQFLFEYFSETQRNKGNFPGRFSGRQFSNSRSEMNVSTLELGDSALYLCASSISGTGATEAFFGQGTRLTVV.

The gene calls are TRBV28 and TRBJ1-5, with D unclear. Germline loops: CDR1 MDHEN, CDR2 SYDVKM. There are 12 residues in the CDR3. V was trimmed by 6 bases and J by 0 bases, leaving 3 bases between them. The CDR3 DNA is TGTGCCAGCAGAGTTAGCAATCAGCCCCAGCATTTT. Translated: CASRVSNQPQHF.

The chain employs TRBV4-1 and TRBJ1-2, with D possibly matching TRBD1 (5 bases). Germline V CDR1 and CDR2: MGHRA, YSYEKL. V lost 4 bases and J 6 bases, leaving 18 bases between the germline ends. The CDR3 is 15 amino acids. The CDR3 protein is CASSRKTGTGHGYTF. In nucleotides, the CDR3 is TGCGCCAGCAGCCGAAAGACGGGGACTGGCCATGGCTACACCTTC.

This clone was counted a few times. The chain employs TRBV29-1 and TRBJ1-1; 9 positions match TRBD1. The CDR3 is 14 amino acids. The germline CDR1 and CDR2 sequences are SQVTM and ANQGSEA. The ends lost 6 bases at V and 5 bases at J; junction bases unmatched: 10. CDR3 DNA: TGCAGCGTCCAGGTGGGACAGGGCGATACTGAAGCTTTCTTT. Translation gives CSVQVGQGDTEAFF.

This clone came up a few times. The chain is built from TRBV19 and TRBJ2-5, with D uncertain. CDR1 is LNHDA and CDR2 is SQIVND in the germline V gene (reference sequence). CDR3 length equals 11 residues. Trimming shortened V by 6 bases and J by 5 bases, and 7 bases separated the two germline ends. The CDR3 DNA reads TGTGCCAGTAGCTCCGCCGAGACCCAGTACTTC. It specifies CASSSAETQYF. The entire variable domain, with the rest obtained from reference TRBV19 and TRBJ2-5, is as follows: DGGITQSPKYLFRKEGQNVTLSCEQNLNHDAMYWYRQDPGQGLRLIYYSQIVNDFQKGDIAEGYSVSREKKESFPLTVTSAQKNPTAFYLCASSSAETQYFGPGTRLLVL.

The genes are TRBV30 and TRBJ2-5; possible D gene TRBD2, 6 bases. The length of the CDR3 is 13 residues. Trimming took 3 bases from V and 2 from J, leaving 10 bases between them. Germline V gene sequence: CDR1 GTSNPN, CDR2 SVGIG (reference sequence). The CDR3 spells CAWREGLQETQYF. The DNA for the CDR3 is TGTGCCTGGAGAGAGGGACTTCAAGAGACCCAGTACTTC.

This clone was observed a handful of times. The chain is built from TRBV29-1 and TRBJ2-1, with unresolved D. Germline CDR1 and CDR2: SQVTM and ANQGSEA. This CDR3 is 13 amino acids long. The V gene lost 4 bases and the J gene lost 4 bases, with 11 bases spanning the gap. The CDR3 here is CSVGSSVYNEQFF. The CDR3 DNA sequence: TGCAGCGTTGGCTCCTCCGTTTACAATGAGCAGTTCTTC.

With regard to this clone: Other nucleotide sequences from this sample produce the same CDR3. V and J are TRBV30 and TRBJ1-4; no clear D gene. Germline V gene sequence: CDR1 GTSNPN, CDR2 SVGIG (reference sequence). This CDR3 region has 11 residues. The ends were cut back, 0 bases at V and 8 bases at J, with 4 bases in the middle. Written as DNA, the CDR3 is TGTGCCTGGAGTGTACAAGAAAAACTGTTTTTT. This translates into CAWSVQEKLFF.

CDR3 residues: CASSSSSGTGFGELFF. CDR3 DNA sequence: TGTGCCAGCAGTTCCTCAAGCGGGACGGGGTTCGGGGAGCTGTTTTTT. This chain connects TRBV5-6 to TRBJ2-2, with 7 bases fitting TRBD2. The V gene's germline CDR1 is SGHDT and CDR2 YYEEEE. CDR3 length: 16 amino acids. Trimming cost V 5 bases and J 7 bases; bases outside gene matches: 14.